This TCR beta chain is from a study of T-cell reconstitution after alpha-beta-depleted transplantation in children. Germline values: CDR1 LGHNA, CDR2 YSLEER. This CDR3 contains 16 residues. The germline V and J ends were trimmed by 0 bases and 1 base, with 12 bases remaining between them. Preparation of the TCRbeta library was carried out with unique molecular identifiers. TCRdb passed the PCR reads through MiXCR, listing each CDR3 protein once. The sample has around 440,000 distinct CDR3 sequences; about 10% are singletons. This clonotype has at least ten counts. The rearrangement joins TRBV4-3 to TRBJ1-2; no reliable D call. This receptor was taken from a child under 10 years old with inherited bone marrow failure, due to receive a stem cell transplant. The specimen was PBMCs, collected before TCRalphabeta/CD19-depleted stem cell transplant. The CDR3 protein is CASSQEFPANNYGYTF. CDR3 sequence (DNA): TGCGCCAGCAGCCAAGAGTTCCCAGCCAATAACTATGGCTACACCTTC.